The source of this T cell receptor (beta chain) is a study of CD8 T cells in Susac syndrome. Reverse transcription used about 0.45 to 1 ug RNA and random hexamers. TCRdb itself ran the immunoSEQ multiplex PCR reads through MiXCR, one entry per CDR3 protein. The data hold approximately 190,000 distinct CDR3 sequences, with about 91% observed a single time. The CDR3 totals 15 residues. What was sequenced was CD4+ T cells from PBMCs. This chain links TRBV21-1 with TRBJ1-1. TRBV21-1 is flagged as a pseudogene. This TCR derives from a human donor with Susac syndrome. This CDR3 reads CASSKRGIQGGEAFF. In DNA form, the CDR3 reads TGTGCCAGCAGCAAACGGGGAATTCAGGGAGGTGAAGCTTTCTTT.